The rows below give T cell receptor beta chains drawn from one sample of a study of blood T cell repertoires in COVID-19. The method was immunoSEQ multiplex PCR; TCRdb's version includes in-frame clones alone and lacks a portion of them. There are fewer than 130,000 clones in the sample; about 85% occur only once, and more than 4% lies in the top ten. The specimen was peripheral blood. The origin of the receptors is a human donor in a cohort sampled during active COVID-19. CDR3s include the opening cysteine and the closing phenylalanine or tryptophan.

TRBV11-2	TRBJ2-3	CASSSDWGDRDTQYF
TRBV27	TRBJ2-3	CASSSNAVRGRDTQYF
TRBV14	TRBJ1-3	CASGGPNRAGNTIYF
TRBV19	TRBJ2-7	CASSIKGSAGVLPYEQYF
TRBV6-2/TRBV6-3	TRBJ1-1	CASIPRGGVRAFF
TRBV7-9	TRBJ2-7	CASSFTESSYEQYF
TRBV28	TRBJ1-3	CASSLNGGGSGNTIYF
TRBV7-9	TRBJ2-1	CASSLWILVSGVSSGQFF
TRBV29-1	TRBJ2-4	CSALTAGGLTIQYF
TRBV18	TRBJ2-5	CASSPRDSEGTQYF
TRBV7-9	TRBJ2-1	CASSPRTSGGNEQFF
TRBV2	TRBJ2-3	CASRAGPAATQYF
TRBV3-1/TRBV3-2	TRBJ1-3	CASTLGPTGGLNTIYF
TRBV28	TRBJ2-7	CASSPPGYEQYF
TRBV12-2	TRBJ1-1	CASRLRAVRSGTEAFF
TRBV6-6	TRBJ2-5	CASIDGTMFGETQYF
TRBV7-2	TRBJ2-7	CASSLLGGRVYEQYF
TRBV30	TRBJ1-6	CAWSRWGLTPIPLHF
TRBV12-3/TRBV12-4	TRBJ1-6	CASSTGNSPLHF
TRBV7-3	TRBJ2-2	CASSLTGVAGELFF
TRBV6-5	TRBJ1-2	CASKPTNYGYTF
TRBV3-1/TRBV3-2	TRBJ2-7	CASSQGPGQYYEQYF
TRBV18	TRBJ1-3	CASSPPTNSGNTIYF
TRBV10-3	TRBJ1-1	CAIRGQATMNTEAFF
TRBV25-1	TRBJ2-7	CASSELGETGSYEQYF
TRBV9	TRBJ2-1	CASSVGQTVNEQFF